The clone carrying this T cell receptor (beta chain) appeared many times. The antigen remains undetermined. The source of the sample is a study of spatial heterogeneity in lung cancer. Individual TCR cDNA molecules each bore their own unique molecular identifier. One entry per CDR3 protein, called by TCRdb with MiXCR from the 5' RACE reads. This table has roughly 28,000 distinct CDR3 sequences, roughly 8.4% appearing once. Findings and limits, study-wide: The appearance of ubiquitous expanded tumor TCRs in blood was greater at resection than follow-up.

Stated time point: sample taken at primary tumor resection. Unsorted tumor, nontumor lung tissue or cryopreserved PBMC supplied the whole RNA. Samples were obtained from around 73 donors, all untreated early-stage non-small cell lung cancer patients. The CDR3 totals 17 residues. V shed 1 base and J shed 0 bases, with 12 bases lying between them. CDR1 is SEHNR and CDR2 is FQNEAQ in the germline V gene (reference sequence). The material sequenced was PBMCs, taken at surgery. The chain uses TRBV7-9 and TRBJ2-2; TRBD2 might be the D (6 bases). The clonotype was recovered from a female donor with early-stage non-small cell lung cancer. This CDR3 is CASSLVRGGTNTGELFF. CDR3 nucleotide sequence: TGTGCCAGCAGCTTAGTACGGGGCGGGACGAACACCGGGGAGCTGTTTTTT.